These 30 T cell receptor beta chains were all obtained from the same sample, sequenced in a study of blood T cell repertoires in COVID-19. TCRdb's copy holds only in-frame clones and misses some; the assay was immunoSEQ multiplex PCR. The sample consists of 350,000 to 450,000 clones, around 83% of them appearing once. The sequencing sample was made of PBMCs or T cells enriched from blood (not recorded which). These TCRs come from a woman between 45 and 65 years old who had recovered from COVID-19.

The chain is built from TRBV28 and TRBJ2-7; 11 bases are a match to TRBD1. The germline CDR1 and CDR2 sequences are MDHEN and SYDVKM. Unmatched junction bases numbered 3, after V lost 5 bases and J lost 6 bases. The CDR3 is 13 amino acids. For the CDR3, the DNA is TGTGCCAGCAGTGCCGGGACAGGGGGCGAGCAGTACTTC. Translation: CASSAGTGGEQYF.

CDR3 amino acids: CASSTPGQGAIGELFF. As DNA, the CDR3 is TGTGCCAGCAGCACCCCTGGACAGGGGGCAATCGGGGAGCTGTTTTTT. The chain employs TRBV5-8 and TRBJ2-2, with 11 bases aligning to TRBD1. This CDR3 contains 16 residues. V gave up 4 bases and J gave up 7 bases; unmatched junction bases: 9. The germline V gene encodes CDR1 SGHTS and CDR2 YDEGEE.

This chain's CDR3 is CASSESNSGALNYNEQFF. The CDR3 nucleotides read TGCGCCAGCAGTGAGTCGAATAGCGGGGCTCTGAACTACAATGAGCAGTTCTTC. The gene calls are TRBV10-1 and TRBJ2-1, with TRBD2 identical over 8 bases. With V trimmed by 0 bases and J by 3 bases, 10 bases remained unmatched. The CDR3 is 18 residues long. Germline V gene lookup returns CDR1 WNHNN and CDR2 SYGVQD (reference sequence).

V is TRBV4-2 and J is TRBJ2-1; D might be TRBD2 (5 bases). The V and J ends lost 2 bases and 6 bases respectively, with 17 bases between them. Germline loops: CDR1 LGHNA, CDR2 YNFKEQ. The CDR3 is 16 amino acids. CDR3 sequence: CASSQTAFRTPNEQFF. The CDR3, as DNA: TGTGCCAGCAGCCAAACCGCGTTCAGGACTCCCAATGAGCAGTTCTTC.

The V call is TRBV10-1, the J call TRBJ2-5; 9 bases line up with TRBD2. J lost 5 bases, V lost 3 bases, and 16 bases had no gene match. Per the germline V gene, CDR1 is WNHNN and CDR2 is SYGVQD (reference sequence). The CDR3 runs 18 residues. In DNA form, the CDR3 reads TGCGCCAGCAGTGATAGGGAGCGAACTAGCGGGTCCGGGGAGACCCAGTACTTC. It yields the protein CASSDRERTSGSGETQYF.

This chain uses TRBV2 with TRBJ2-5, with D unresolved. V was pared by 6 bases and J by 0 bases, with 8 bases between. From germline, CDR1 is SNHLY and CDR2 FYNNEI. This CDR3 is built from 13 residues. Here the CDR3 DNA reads TGTGCCAGCAGATTAGTAAACCAAGAGACCCAGTACTTC. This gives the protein CASRLVNQETQYF.

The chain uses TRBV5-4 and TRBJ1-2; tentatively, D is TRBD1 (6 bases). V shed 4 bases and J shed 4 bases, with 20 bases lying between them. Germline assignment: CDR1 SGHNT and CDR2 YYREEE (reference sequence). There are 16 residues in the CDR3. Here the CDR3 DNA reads TGTGCCAGCAGCCGTCGGTTGGGGGGGCAGCTCTATGGCTACACCTTC. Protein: CASSRRLGGQLYGYTF.

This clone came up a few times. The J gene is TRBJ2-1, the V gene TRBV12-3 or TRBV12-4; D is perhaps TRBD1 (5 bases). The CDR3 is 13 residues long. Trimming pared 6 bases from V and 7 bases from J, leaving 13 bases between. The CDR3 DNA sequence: TGTGCCAGCAGAGTACAGGTTGAGAATGAGCAGTTCTTC. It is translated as CASRVQVENEQFF.

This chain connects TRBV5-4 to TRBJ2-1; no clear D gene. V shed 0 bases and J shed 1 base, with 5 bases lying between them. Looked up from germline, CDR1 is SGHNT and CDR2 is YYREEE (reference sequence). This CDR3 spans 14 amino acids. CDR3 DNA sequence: TGTGCCAGCAGCTTGGACGAGTCCTACAATGAGCAGTTCTTC. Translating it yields CASSLDESYNEQFF.

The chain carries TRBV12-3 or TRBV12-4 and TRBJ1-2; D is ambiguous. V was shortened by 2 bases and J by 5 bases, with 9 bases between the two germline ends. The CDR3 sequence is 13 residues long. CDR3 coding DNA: TGTGCCAGCAGTTTATCTACTCATTATGGCTACACCTTC. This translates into CASSLSTHYGYTF.

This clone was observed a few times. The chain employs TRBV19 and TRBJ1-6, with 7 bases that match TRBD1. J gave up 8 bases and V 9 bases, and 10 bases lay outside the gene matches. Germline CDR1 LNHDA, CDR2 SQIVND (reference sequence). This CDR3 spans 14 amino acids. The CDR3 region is CASGRQGLDSPLHF. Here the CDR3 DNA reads TGTGCCAGCGGCAGACAGGGCTTGGATTCACCCCTCCACTTT.

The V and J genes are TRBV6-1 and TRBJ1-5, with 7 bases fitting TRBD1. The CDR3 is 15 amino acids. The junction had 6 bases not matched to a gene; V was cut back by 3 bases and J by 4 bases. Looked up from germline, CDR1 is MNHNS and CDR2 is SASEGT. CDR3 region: CASSDRGLGNQPQHF. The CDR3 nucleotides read TGTGCCAGCAGTGATAGGGGGCTAGGGAATCAGCCCCAGCATTTT.

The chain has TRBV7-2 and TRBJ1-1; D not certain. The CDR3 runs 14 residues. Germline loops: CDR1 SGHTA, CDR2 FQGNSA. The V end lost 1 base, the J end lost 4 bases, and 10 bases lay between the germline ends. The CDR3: CASSLDRAGTEAFF. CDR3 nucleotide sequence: TGTGCCAGCAGCTTAGACCGGGCGGGCACTGAAGCTTTCTTT. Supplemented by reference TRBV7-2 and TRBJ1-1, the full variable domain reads GAGVSQSPSNKVTEKGKDVELRCDPISGHTALYWYRQSLGQGLEFLIYFQGNSAPDKSGLPSDRFSAERTGGSVSTLTIQRTQQEDSAVYLCASSLDRAGTEAFFGQGTRLTVV.

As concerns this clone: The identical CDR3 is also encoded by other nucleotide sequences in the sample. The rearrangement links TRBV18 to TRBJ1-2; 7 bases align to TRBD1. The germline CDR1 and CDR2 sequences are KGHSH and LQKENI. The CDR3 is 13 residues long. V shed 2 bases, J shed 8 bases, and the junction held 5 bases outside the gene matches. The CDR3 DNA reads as TGTGCCAGCTCACCAGACAGGGCGAGCGGCTACACCTTC. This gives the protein CASSPDRASGYTF.

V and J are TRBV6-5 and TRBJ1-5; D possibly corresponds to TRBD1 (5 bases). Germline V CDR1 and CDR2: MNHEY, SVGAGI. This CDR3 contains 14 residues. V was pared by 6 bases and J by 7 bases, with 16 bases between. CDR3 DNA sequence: TGTGCCAGCAGAACCAGCGTGGGGCTCCAGCCCCAGCATTTT. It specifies CASRTSVGLQPQHF.

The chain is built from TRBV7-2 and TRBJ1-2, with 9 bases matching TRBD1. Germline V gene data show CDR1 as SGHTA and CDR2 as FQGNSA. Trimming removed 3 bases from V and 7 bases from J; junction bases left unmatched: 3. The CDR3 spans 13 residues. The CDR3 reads CASSLGQGGGYTF. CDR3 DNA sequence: TGTGCCAGCAGCTTGGGACAGGGTGGTGGCTACACCTTC.

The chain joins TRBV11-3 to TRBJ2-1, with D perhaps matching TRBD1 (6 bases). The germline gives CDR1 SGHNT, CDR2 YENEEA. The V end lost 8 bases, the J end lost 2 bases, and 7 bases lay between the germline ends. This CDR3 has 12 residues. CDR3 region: CASGGAYNEQFF. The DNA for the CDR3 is TGTGCCAGCGGGGGCGCCTACAATGAGCAGTTCTTC.

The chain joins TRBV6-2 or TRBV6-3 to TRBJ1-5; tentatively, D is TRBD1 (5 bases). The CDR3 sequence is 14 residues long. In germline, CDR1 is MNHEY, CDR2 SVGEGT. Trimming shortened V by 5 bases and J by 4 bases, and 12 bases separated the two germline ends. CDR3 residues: CASSDDGGNQPQHF. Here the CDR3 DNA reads TGTGCCAGCAGTGACGACGGGGGAAATCAGCCCCAGCATTTT.

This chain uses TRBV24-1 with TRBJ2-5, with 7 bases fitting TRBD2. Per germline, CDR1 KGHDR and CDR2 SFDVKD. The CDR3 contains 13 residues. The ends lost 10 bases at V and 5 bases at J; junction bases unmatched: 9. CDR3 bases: TGTGCCACTTCTAGCGGCGGACGGGAGACCCAGTACTTC. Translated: CATSSGGRETQYF.

DNA for the CDR3: TGTGCCAGCAGTTTACGGACTAGCGGGGGCTCCTCTAGCACAGATACGCAGTATTTT. This gives the protein CASSLRTSGGSSSTDTQYF. The V and J genes are TRBV27 and TRBJ2-3; 13 positions match TRBD2. CDR1 is MNHEY and CDR2 is SMNVEV in the germline V gene (reference sequence). This CDR3 has 19 residues. V shed 2 bases, J shed 0 bases, and the junction held 8 bases outside the gene matches.

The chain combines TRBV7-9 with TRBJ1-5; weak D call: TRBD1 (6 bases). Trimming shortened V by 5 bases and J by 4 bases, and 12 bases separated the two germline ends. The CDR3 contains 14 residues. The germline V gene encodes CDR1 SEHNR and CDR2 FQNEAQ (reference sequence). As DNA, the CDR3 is TGTGCCAGCAGCCCCACGGACAGTAATCAGCCCCAGCATTTT. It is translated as CASSPTDSNQPQHF.

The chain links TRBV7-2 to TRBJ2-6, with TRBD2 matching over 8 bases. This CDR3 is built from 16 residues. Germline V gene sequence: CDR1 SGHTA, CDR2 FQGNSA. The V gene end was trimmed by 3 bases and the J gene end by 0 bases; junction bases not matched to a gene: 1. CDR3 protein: CASSLAGGSGANVLTF. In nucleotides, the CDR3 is TGTGCCAGCAGCTTGGCGGGAGGCTCTGGGGCCAACGTCCTGACTTTC.

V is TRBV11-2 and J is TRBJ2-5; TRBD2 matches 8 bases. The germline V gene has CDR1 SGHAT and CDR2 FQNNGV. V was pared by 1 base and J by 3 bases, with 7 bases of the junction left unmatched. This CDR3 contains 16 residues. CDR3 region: CASSLGWRGVEETQYF. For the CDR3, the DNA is TGTGCCAGCAGCTTAGGGTGGCGGGGGGTAGAAGAGACCCAGTACTTC. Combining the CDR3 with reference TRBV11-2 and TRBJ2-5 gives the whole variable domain EAGVAQSPRYKIIEKRQSVAFWCNPISGHATLYWYQQILGQGPKLLIQFQNNGVVDDSQLPKDRFSAERLKGVDSTLKIQPAKLEDSAVYLCASSLGWRGVEETQYFGPGTRLLVL.

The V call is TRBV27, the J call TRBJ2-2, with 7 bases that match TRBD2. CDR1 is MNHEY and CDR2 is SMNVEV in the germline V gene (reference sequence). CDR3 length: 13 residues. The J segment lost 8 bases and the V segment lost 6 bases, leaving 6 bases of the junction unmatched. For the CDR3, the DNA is TGTGCCAGCAGATCTAGCGGAGGGGGGGAGCTGTTTTTT. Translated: CASRSSGGGELFF.

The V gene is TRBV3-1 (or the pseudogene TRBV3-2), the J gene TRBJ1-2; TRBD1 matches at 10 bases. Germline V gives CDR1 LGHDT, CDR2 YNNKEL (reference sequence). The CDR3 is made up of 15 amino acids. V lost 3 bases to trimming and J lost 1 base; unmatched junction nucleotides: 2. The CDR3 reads CASSHWTGGNYGYTF. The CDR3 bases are TGTGCCAGCAGCCACTGGACAGGGGGTAACTATGGCTACACCTTC.

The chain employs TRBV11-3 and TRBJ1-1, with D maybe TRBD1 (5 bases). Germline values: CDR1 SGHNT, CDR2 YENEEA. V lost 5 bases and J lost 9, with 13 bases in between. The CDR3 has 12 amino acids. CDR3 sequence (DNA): TGTGCCAGCAGCGAACCGGGACTACAAGCTTTCTTT. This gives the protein CASSEPGLQAFF.

CDR3 sequence reads: CASRPQGVNGYTF. CDR3 nucleotides: TGTGCCAGTAGGCCGCAGGGCGTTAATGGCTACACCTTC. The rearrangement joins TRBV19 to TRBJ1-2; TRBD1 is a possible D gene (5 bases). Deletions cut 6 bases from V and 6 bases from J, with 14 bases between. The CDR3 is 13 amino acids. Germline V gene data show CDR1 as LNHDA and CDR2 as SQIVND (reference sequence).

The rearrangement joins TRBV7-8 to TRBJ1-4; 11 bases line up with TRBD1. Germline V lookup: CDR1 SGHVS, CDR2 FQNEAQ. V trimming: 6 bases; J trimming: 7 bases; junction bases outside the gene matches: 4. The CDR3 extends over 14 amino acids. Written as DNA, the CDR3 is TGTGCCAGCAGAGTGGACAGGGGGCGTGAAAAACTGTTTTTT. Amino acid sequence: CASRVDRGREKLFF.

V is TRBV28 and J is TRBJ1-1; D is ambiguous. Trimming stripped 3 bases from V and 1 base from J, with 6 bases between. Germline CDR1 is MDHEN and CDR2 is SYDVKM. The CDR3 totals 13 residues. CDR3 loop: CASSFRRNTEAFF. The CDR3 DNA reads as TGTGCCAGCAGTTTCCGGAGGAACACTGAAGCTTTCTTT.

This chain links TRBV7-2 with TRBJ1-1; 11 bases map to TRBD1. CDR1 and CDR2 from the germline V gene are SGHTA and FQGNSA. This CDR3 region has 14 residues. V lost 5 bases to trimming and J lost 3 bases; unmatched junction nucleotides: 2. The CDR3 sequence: CASSPDRGHTEAFF. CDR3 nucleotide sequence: TGTGCCAGCAGCCCGGACAGGGGGCACACTGAAGCTTTCTTT.